Shown below are 12 T cell receptor beta chains from a single sample sequenced in a study of identical twins. TCRdb re-analysed the 5' RACE reads in MiXCR, keeping a single row per CDR3 protein. This table has about 530,000 distinct CDR3 sequences, around 22% appearing once. The same specimen was also included in a second study, on yellow fever vaccine responses in identical twins.

Sequenced input: CD4+ T cells sorted from blood. The origin of the receptors is a young woman in good health.

This sequence joins TRBV7-8 and TRBJ2-2; D remains unclear. Germline-derived CDR1 and CDR2 are SGHVS and FQNEAQ. The CDR3 is 13 residues long. V lost 4 bases, J lost 0 bases, and 3 bases lay in between. The DNA of the CDR3 is TGTGCCAGCAGCTGGACGAACACCGGGGAGCTGTTTTTT. Its translation: CASSWTNTGELFF. The entire variable domain, with the rest obtained from reference TRBV7-8 and TRBJ2-2, is as follows: GAGVSQSPRYKVAKRGQDVALRCDPISGHVSLFWYQQALGQGPEFLTYFQNEAQLDKSGLPSDRFFAERPEGSVSTLKIQRTQQEDSAVYLCASSWTNTGELFFGEGSRLTVL.

The chain employs TRBV5-1 and TRBJ1-5, with D maybe TRBD1 (6 bases). CDR1 SGHRS and CDR2 YFSETQ come from the germline V gene. V lost 4 bases and J lost 6, with 17 bases in between. The CDR3 extends over 15 amino acids. This CDR3 is CASSRTGGDGQPQHF. In DNA form, the CDR3 reads TGCGCCAGCAGCCGGACGGGGGGCGACGGTCAGCCCCAGCATTTT. Filled out from reference TRBV5-1 and TRBJ1-5, the complete variable domain reads KAGVTQTPRYLIKTRGQQVTLSCSPISGHRSVSWYQQTPGQGLQFLFEYFSETQRNKGNFPGRFSGRQFSNSRSEMNVSTLELGDSALYLCASSRTGGDGQPQHFGDGTRLSIL.

The V and J genes are TRBV18 and TRBJ2-4, with 9 bases identical to TRBD1. With 3 bases clipped from V and 4 bases from J, the junction kept 13 bases outside the gene matches. The V gene's germline CDR1 is KGHSH and CDR2 LQKENI. The CDR3 runs to 18 residues. The CDR3 spells CASSPKTSDRGQKNIQYF. The CDR3 nucleotides read TGTGCCAGCTCACCCAAGACCTCGGACAGGGGACAGAAAAACATTCAGTACTTC.

The sample holds one count of this clonotype. The chain uses TRBV6-1 and TRBJ1-4; D is uncertain. This CDR3 is 15 amino acids long. Germline V lookup: CDR1 MNHNS, CDR2 SASEGT. The ends were cut back, 2 bases at V and 0 bases at J, with 7 bases in the middle. The CDR3 sequence: CASSEYGATNEKLFF. In nucleotides, the CDR3 is TGTGCCAGCAGTGAATACGGTGCAACTAATGAAAAACTGTTTTTT.

This clonotype came up a few times. The chain uses TRBV7-9 and TRBJ1-6; perhaps TRBD1 as D (5 bases). The CDR3 sequence is 14 residues long. The germline V and J ends were trimmed by 1 base and 7 bases, with 8 bases remaining between them. The germline V gene encodes CDR1 SEHNR and CDR2 FQNEAQ (reference sequence). The CDR3 here is CASSLGQINSPLHF. The CDR3 nucleotides read TGTGCCAGCAGCTTAGGACAGATCAATTCACCCCTCCACTTT.

The chain links TRBV7-2 to TRBJ2-1, with TRBD2 identical over 14 bases. The CDR3 loop spans 17 amino acids. The V gene's germline CDR1 is SGHTA and CDR2 FQGNSA. The junction had 9 bases not matched to a gene; V was cut back by 3 bases and J by 8 bases. The CDR3 nucleotides read TGTGCCAGCAGCTTGACTAGCGGGGGGGCGAAATTGTATGAGCAGTTCTTC. Its protein product is CASSLTSGGAKLYEQFF.

The chain links TRBV7-9 to TRBJ1-1, with 9 bases matching TRBD1. Germline assignment: CDR1 SEHNR and CDR2 FQNEAQ (reference sequence). J lost 6 bases, V lost 5 bases, and 7 bases had no gene match. This CDR3 is 14 amino acids long. The CDR3 DNA is TGTGCCAGCAGCCGAGGACAGGGGATGGCTGAAGCTTTCTTT. Translation: CASSRGQGMAEAFF.

J is TRBJ2-1 and V is TRBV2; D is uncertain. The V end was cut by 2 bases, the J end by 6 bases, with 8 bases between. In germline, CDR1 is SNHLY, CDR2 FYNNEI. This CDR3 has 13 residues. The CDR3 DNA reads as TGTGCCAGCAGTGAATTGGCCCCCAATGAGCAGTTCTTC. Translated, it gives CASSELAPNEQFF.

The V call is TRBV11-2, the J call TRBJ2-3; a possible D gene is TRBD2 (6 bases). Looked up from germline, CDR1 is SGHAT and CDR2 is FQNNGV. This CDR3 spans 15 amino acids. Trimming stripped 7 bases from V and 0 bases from J, with 14 bases between. The CDR3 bases are TGTGCCAGCACCCCCTTCGGGGGTAGCACAGATACGCAGTATTTT. It specifies CASTPFGGSTDTQYF.

This chain links TRBV28 with TRBJ2-7; D ambiguous. Looked up from germline, CDR1 is MDHEN and CDR2 is SYDVKM. V was cut by 5 bases and J by 4 bases, with 15 bases left in between. The CDR3 is 14 residues long. CDR3 residues: CASSLRADRYEQYV. The CDR3 DNA reads TGTGCCAGCAGTCTTAGGGCGGACCGATACGAGCAGTACGTC.

The rearrangement uses TRBV5-1 and TRBJ2-1, with TRBD2 matching 16 bases. The trim removed 0 bases at V and 2 bases at J, leaving 5 bases unmatched. The CDR3 is 19 residues long. Germline CDR1 reads SGHRS; CDR2 reads YFSETQ. The CDR3 spells CASSLEGGTSGGAYNEQFF. CDR3 DNA sequence: TGCGCCAGCAGCTTGGAAGGCGGGACTAGCGGGGGGGCCTACAATGAGCAGTTCTTC.

V is TRBV7-9 and J is TRBJ2-1, with 7 bases that match TRBD2. The CDR3 sequence is 15 residues long. V lost 5 bases to trimming and J lost 4 bases; unmatched junction nucleotides: 8. Per germline, CDR1 SEHNR and CDR2 FQNEAQ (reference sequence). The CDR3 nucleotides are TGTGCCAGCAGCCCGGGACCGGGACTATACAATGAGCAGTTCTTC. It encodes CASSPGPGLYNEQFF.